The 12 T cell receptor beta chains below were found in one sample sequenced in a study of radiotherapy plus CTLA-4 blockade in lung cancer. Using immunoSEQ multiplex PCR, the repertoire was profiled, and TCRdb retains in-frame clones only, with some absent. The sample carries over 100,000 clones, 75% to 90% recorded once. Sequenced here: peripheral blood, sampled from a patient treated with radiotherapy plus ipilimumab. Receptors were obtained from a human donor with non-small cell lung cancer that progressed on radiotherapy plus ipilimumab.

The CDR3 sequence: CASSTTSGYEQYF. CDR3 in DNA: TGTGCCAGTAGTACAACTAGCGGCTACGAGCAGTACTTC. The V and J genes are TRBV19 and TRBJ2-7, with TRBD2 identical over 8 bases. CDR3 length equals 13 residues. The V segment lost 4 bases and the J segment 3 bases; nucleotides outside the gene matches: 2. The V gene's germline CDR1 is LNHDA and CDR2 SQIVND (reference sequence).

The chain is built from TRBV7-8 and TRBJ2-1; D may be TRBD2 (5 bases). Trimming removed 1 base from V and 0 bases from J, with 10 bases in between. This CDR3 is built from 16 residues. Germline V gene lookup returns CDR1 SGHVS and CDR2 FQNEAQ. CDR3 amino acids: CASSLGGPSSYNEQFF. The CDR3, as DNA: TGTGCCAGCAGCTTAGGAGGGCCGAGCTCCTACAATGAGCAGTTCTTC. Full variable domain (outside the CDR3, taken from reference TRBV7-8 and TRBJ2-1): GAGVSQSPRYKVAKRGQDVALRCDPISGHVSLFWYQQALGQGPEFLTYFQNEAQLDKSGLPSDRFFAERPEGSVSTLKIQRTQQEDSAVYLCASSLGGPSSYNEQFFGPGTRLTVL.

The chain links TRBV6-1 to TRBJ2-1; perhaps TRBD2 as D (6 bases). This CDR3 is 15 amino acids long. V gave up 6 bases and J gave up 0 bases, with 12 bases separating them. From germline, CDR1 is MNHNS and CDR2 SASEGT. The CDR3, as DNA: TGTGCCAGCAGCCAGGAGGGAAGCTCCTACAATGAGCAGTTCTTC. It yields the protein CASSQEGSSYNEQFF.

The table lists this clone with a count of one. The J gene is TRBJ2-7, the V gene TRBV6-5; either TRBD1 or TRBD2 may fit D (5 bases each). Germline-derived CDR1 and CDR2 are MNHEY and SVGAGI. This CDR3 comprises 14 residues. The V and J ends lost 6 bases and 6 bases respectively, with 18 bases between them. CDR3 bases: TGTGCCAGCAGCACCGGGACCGGAGGTCGCGAGCAGTACTTC. This gives the protein CASSTGTGGREQYF.

The rearrangement uses TRBV30 and TRBJ2-1; TRBD2 aligns across 8 bases. The CDR3 loop spans 13 amino acids. With V trimmed by 2 bases and J by 6 bases, 3 bases remained unmatched. Germline lookup yields CDR1 GTSNPN and CDR2 SVGIG (reference sequence). CDR3 region: CAWSLGLANEQFF. CDR3 sequence (DNA): TGTGCCTGGAGTTTAGGACTAGCCAATGAGCAGTTCTTC.

The chain uses TRBV29-1 and TRBJ1-1, with TRBD1 identical over 7 bases. This CDR3 has 13 residues. Germline lookup yields CDR1 SQVTM and CDR2 ANQGSEA. V trimming: 7 bases; J trimming: 3 bases; junction bases outside the gene matches: 8. DNA for the CDR3: TGCAGCGGACAGGGTCCCCGGGACACTGAAGCTTTCTTT. Amino acid sequence: CSGQGPRDTEAFF.

This sequence joins TRBV5-4 and TRBJ2-5; D assignment may be TRBD1 or TRBD2 (6 bases each). Germline V gene lookup returns CDR1 SGHNT and CDR2 YYREEE (reference sequence). This CDR3 region has 16 residues. V was pared by 4 bases and J by 2 bases, with 18 bases between. The CDR3 coding sequence is TGTGCCAGCAGCCCACGATCGGGGGCGGGGCAAGAGACCCAGTACTTC. It specifies CASSPRSGAGQETQYF.

The rearrangement joins TRBV7-8 to TRBJ2-7, with TRBD1 matching 8 bases. Trimming removed 2 bases from V and 2 bases from J; junction bases left unmatched: 5. The CDR3 loop spans 15 amino acids. Germline CDR1 reads SGHVS; CDR2 reads FQNEAQ. DNA of the CDR3: TGTGCCAGCAGCTTAATCACAGGGGGGCCCTACGAGCAGTACTTC. The encoded protein is CASSLITGGPYEQYF.

V gene TRBV18 combines with J gene TRBJ2-7; 7 bases align to TRBD1. CDR1 is KGHSH, CDR2 LQKENI, per germline. Unmatched junction bases numbered 3, after V lost 6 bases and J lost 4 bases. The CDR3 is 12 residues long. The CDR3 nucleotides read TGTGCCAGCTCTCTACAGGGGTACGAGCAGTACTTC. Its translation is CASSLQGYEQYF.

This chain joins TRBV19 and TRBJ1-2, with TRBD1 identical over 7 bases. In germline, CDR1 is LNHDA, CDR2 SQIVND (reference sequence). V dropped 7 bases and J dropped 4; count of bases not matched to a gene: 15. The CDR3 is 16 amino acids. CDR3: CASTLVGGRTPYGYTF. Here the CDR3 DNA reads TGTGCCAGTACCCTAGTAGGGGGCAGGACCCCCTATGGCTACACCTTC.

This chain connects TRBV11-2 to TRBJ2-2, with D possibly being TRBD2 (5 bases). Between the trimmed V and J ends, which lost 5 bases and 3 bases, there was a span of 13 bases. CDR1 and CDR2 (germline): SGHAT, FQNNGV. The CDR3 sequence is 15 residues long. The CDR3 is CASSTFGEYTGELFF. For the CDR3, the DNA is TGTGCCAGCAGCACCTTTGGGGAGTACACCGGGGAGCTGTTTTTT.

The rearrangement links TRBV7-2 to TRBJ2-5, with TRBD2 as a possible D gene (5 bases). This CDR3 is built from 14 residues. CDR1 is SGHTA and CDR2 is FQGNSA in the germline V gene. Trimming stripped 1 base from V and 4 bases from J, with 10 bases between. The chain's CDR3 is CASSLGLARETQYF. Written as DNA, the CDR3 is TGTGCCAGCAGCTTAGGGTTAGCGAGAGAGACCCAGTACTTC.